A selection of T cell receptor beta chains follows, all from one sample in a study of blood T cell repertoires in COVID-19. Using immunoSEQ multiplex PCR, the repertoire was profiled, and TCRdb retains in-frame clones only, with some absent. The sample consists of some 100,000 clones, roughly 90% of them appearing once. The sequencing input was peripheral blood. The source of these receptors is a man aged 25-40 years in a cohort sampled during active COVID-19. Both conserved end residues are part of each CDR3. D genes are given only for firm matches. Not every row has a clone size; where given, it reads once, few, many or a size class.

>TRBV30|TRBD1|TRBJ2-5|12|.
TGTGCCTGGAGGGCCAGGGGGGAGACCCAGTACTTC
CAWRARGETQYF
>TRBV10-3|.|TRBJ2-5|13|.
TGTGCCATCAGTGAGTCGAGGATGAAGACCCAGTACTTC
CAISESRMKTQYF
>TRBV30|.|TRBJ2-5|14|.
TGTGCCAGAGGACAGGAGGGACCATGGGAGACCCAGTACTTC
CARGQEGPWETQYF
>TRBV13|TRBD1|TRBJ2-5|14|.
TGTGCCAGCAGCTCCCGACAGGGCCAAGAGACCCAGTACTTC
CASSSRQGQETQYF
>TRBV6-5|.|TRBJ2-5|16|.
TGTGCCAGCAGTTACGTGGGGGGGGCGACCCAAGAGACCCAGTACTTC
CASSYVGGATQETQYF
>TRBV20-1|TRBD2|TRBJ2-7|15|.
TGCAGTGCCAGTAACCTAGCGGGGGACTCCTACGAGCAGTACTTC
CSASNLAGDSYEQYF
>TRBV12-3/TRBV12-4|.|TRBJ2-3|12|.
TGTGCCAGCAGGAGTTTCACAGATACGCAGTATTTT
CASRSFTDTQYF
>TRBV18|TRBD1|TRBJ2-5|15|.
TGTGCCAGCTCACCACAGGGACAGGGGGAAAAGACCCAGTACTTC
CASSPQGQGEKTQYF
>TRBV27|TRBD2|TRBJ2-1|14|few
TGTGCCAGCAGTTTCTCGACTAGCGGGGGCCCTCAGTTCTTC
CASSFSTSGGPQFF
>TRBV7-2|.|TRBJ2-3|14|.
TGTGCCAGCAGCTTACGTGGAGGTGGGGATACGCAGTATTTT
CASSLRGGGDTQYF
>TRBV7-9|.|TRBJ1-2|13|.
TGTGCCAGCAGCCCGGAGCACGGCGCTGGCTACACCTTC
CASSPEHGAGYTF
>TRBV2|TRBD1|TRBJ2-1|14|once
TGTGCCAGCAGACGGGACAGGGGGGATGGCGAGCAGTTCTTC
CASRRDRGDGEQFF
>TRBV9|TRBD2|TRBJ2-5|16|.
TGTGCCAGCAGCCCCCACCTTAGCGGGGCGGCTGGGACCCAGTACTTC
CASSPHLSGAAGTQYF
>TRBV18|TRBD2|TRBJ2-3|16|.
TGTGCCAGCTCACCATCCGCGGGGGGGTCCACAGATACGCAGTATTTT
CASSPSAGGSTDTQYF
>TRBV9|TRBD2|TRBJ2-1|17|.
TGTGCCAGCAGCGTAGTGCCGGGCGGGGGGGGAAACAATGAGCAGTTCTTC
CASSVVPGGGGNNEQFF
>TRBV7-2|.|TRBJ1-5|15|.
TGTGCCAGCAGCTTAAGGGCAGGGGAGAATCAGCCCCAGCATTTT
CASSLRAGENQPQHF
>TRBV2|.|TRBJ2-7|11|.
TGTGCCAGCAGGAAGGGGTACGAGCAGTACTTC
CASRKGYEQYF
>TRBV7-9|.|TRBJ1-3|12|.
TGTGCCAGCAGCTTAGTAGGGGACACCATATATTTT
CASSLVGDTIYF
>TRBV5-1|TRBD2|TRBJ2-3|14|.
TGCGCCAGCGGATCAGCGGGGAGCACAGATACGCAGTATTTT
CASGSAGSTDTQYF
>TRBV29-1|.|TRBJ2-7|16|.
TGCAGCGTTGCCTTCCTCCCCGGGACTGGGGCCTACGAGCAGTACTTC
CSVAFLPGTGAYEQYF
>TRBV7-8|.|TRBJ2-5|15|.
TGTGCCAGCAGCTTAGTAGCTGGCCCCGTTCAGACCCAGTACTTC
CASSLVAGPVQTQYF
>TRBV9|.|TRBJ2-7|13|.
TGTGCCAGCAGCGACGGAGTCAGTGGCGAGCAGTACTTC
CASSDGVSGEQYF
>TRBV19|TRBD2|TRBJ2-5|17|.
TGTGCCAGTAGTAGGACTAGCGGGGGCTACGAACAAGAGACCCAGTACTTC
CASSRTSGGYEQETQYF
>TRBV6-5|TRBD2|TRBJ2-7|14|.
TGTGCCAGCACCCCGCGGGGGATCTCCTACGAGCAGTACTTC
CASTPRGISYEQYF
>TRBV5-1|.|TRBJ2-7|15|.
TGCGCCAGCAGCTCGCTTAGGGGTTTAGGCTACGAGCAGTACTTC
CASSSLRGLGYEQYF
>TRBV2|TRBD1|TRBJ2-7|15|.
TGTGCCAGCAGTGAAGGGGACAGGGGGCAGTACGAGCAGTACTTC
CASSEGDRGQYEQYF
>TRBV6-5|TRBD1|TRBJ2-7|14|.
TGTGCCAGCAGTTTAACAGGGGTATCCTACGAGCAGTACTTC
CASSLTGVSYEQYF
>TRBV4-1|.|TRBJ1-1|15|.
TGCGCCAGCAGCCAAGAGTCGGCAGGGAGGACTGAAGCTTTCTTT
CASSQESAGRTEAFF
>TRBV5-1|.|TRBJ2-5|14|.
TGCGCCAGCAGCTCTGGACGGGAGTTAGAGACCCAGTACTTC
CASSSGRELETQYF
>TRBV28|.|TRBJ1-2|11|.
TGTGCCAGCAGTTTTCGGTACGGCTACACCTTC
CASSFRYGYTF
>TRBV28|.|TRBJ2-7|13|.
TGTGCCAGCAGCCCCCACAGTACCTACGAGCAGTACTTC
CASSPHSTYEQYF
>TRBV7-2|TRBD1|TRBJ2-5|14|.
TGTGCCAGCAGCTTGGGAACAGGGGAAGAGACCCAGTACTTC
CASSLGTGEETQYF
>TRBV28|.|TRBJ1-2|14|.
TGTGCCACCGACGAAGCCAGGGCCTCTTATGGCTACACCTTC
CATDEARASYGYTF
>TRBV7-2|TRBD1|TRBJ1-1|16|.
TGTGCCAGCAGCCTCCGTTTCAGGGGGCGAGACACTGAAGCTTTCTTT
CASSLRFRGRDTEAFF
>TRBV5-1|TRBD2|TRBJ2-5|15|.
TGCGCCAGCAGCGTAGGGACTAGCGGGGGGGAAACCCAGTACTTC
CASSVGTSGGETQYF
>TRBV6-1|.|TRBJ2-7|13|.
TGTGCCAGCAGTGACGCCTTCTACTACGAGCAGTACTTC
CASSDAFYYEQYF
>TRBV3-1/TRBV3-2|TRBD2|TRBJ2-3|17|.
TGTGCCAGCAGTCCCTGGGCAGATCGGGGGGGCGGATATACGCAGTATTTT
CASSPWADRGGGYTQYF
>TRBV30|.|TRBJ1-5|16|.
TGTGCCTGGAGACCGCGGGGACGTGCGGGCAATCAGCCCCAGCATTTT
CAWRPRGRAGNQPQHF
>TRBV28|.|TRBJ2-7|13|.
TGTGCCAGCAGTTTAACAGCCTCATACGAGCAGTACTTC
CASSLTASYEQYF
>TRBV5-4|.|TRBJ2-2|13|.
TGTGCCAGCAGCTTGGTCAGCACCGGGGAGCTGTTTTTT
CASSLVSTGELFF
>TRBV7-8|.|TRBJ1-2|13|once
TGTGCCAGCAGCTCCCCCGCGGGTGACGGCTACACCTTC
CASSSPAGDGYTF
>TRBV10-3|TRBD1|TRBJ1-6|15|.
TGTGCCATCAGTGGGGGGACAGGGGGTAATTCACCCCTCCACTTT
CAISGGTGGNSPLHF
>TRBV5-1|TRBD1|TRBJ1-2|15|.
TGCGCCAGCAGCTTGGATAGGACAGGAGACTATGGCTACACCTTC
CASSLDRTGDYGYTF
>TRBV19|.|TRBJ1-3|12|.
TGTGCCAGTAGTATACTTCGAAACACCATATATTTT
CASSILRNTIYF
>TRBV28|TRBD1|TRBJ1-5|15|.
TGTGCCAGCAGTCCAGGGGGGTCACGCAATCAGCCCCAGCATTTT
CASSPGGSRNQPQHF
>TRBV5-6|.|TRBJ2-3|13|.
TGTGCCAGCAGCTTGGTGCGGGTAGATACGCAGTATTTT
CASSLVRVDTQYF
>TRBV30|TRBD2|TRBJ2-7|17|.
TGTGCCTGGAGTTCCGGGCGGGGGAAGAGTAAGTCCTACGAGCAGTACTTC
CAWSSGRGKSKSYEQYF
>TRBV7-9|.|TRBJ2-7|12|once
TGTGCCAGCAGCTTGGGCAGCTACGAGCAGTACTTC
CASSLGSYEQYF
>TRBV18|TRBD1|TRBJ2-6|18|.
TGTGCCAGCTCACCACCTAGACAGGGGGCAGGTGGGGCCAACGTCCTGACTTTC
CASSPPRQGAGGANVLTF
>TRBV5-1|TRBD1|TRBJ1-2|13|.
TGCGCCAGCAGCCGGGACAGGGTAGGGGGCTACACCTTC
CASSRDRVGGYTF
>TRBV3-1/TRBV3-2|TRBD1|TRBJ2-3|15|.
TGTGCCAGCAGCCACGGGACAGGGTTCACAGATACGCAGTATTTT
CASSHGTGFTDTQYF
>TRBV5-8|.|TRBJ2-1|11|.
TGTGCCAGCCAATCCTACAATGAGCAGTTCTTC
CASQSYNEQFF
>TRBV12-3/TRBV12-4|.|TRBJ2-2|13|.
TGTGCCAGCAGGTCAACAAACACCGGGGAGCTGTTTTTT
CASRSTNTGELFF
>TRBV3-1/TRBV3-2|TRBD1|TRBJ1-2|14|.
TGTGCCAGCAGCCAAGGACAGGGGCTGCATGGCTACACCTTC
CASSQGQGLHGYTF
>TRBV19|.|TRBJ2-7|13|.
TGTGCCAGTAGTCCCCAGGGAACTAACGAGCAGTACTTC
CASSPQGTNEQYF
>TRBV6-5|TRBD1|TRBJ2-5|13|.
TGTGCCAGCCGTCAGGGGGCGCAAGAGACCCAGTACTTC
CASRQGAQETQYF